The 25 T cell receptor beta chains reported below all come from one sample, sequenced in a study of post-analysis software for immune sequencing data. Antigens of these TCRs are unknown. TCR beta cDNA libraries included unique molecular identifiers. TCRdb fed the PCR reads into MiXCR, producing one record per CDR3 protein. The table lists roughly 870,000 distinct CDR3 sequences, roughly 50% of them singletons. Study-wide results and caveats: Among 5 or 6 TRBV segments more frequent in patients than controls were TRBV5-6, TRBV5-1 and TRBV20-1.

The sample comprised blood. These receptors were taken from a girl aged 10 to 17 with multiple sclerosis.

The chain recombines TRBV7-3 with TRBJ1-1; D uncertain. The CDR3 length is 13 residues. Germline-derived CDR1 and CDR2 are SGHTA and FQGTGA. Trimming removed 0 bases from V and 8 bases from J, with 10 bases in between. The CDR3 nucleotides are TGTGCCAGCAGCTTAACCCCACCGAGCGAAGCTTTCTTT. Translated, it gives CASSLTPPSEAFF.

This chain uses TRBV25-1 with TRBJ1-2; 7 nucleotides match TRBD1. The CDR3 sequence is 15 residues long. The J segment lost 8 bases and the V segment lost 2 bases, leaving 11 bases of the junction unmatched. CDR1 and CDR2 from the germline V gene are MGHDK and SYGVNS. CDR3 sequence (DNA): TGTGCCAGCAGTGAACTCACAGGGGCCATCTTGGGCTACACCTTC. Translating gives CASSELTGAILGYTF.

There are a few counts of this clonotype. This chain uses TRBV20-1 with TRBJ2-5; D gene ambiguous. Trimming cost V 7 bases and J 1 base, with 7 bases left between them. The germline CDR1 and CDR2 sequences are DFQATT and SNEGSKA (reference sequence). This CDR3 spans 11 amino acids. CDR3 in amino acids: CSGRAQETQYF. CDR3 coding DNA: TGCAGTGGTAGGGCCCAAGAGACCCAGTACTTC.

The V call is TRBV20-1, the J call TRBJ2-7; 8 nucleotides match TRBD2. TRBJ2-4 matches the DNA end more closely, so the J call is doubtful. Looked up from germline, CDR1 is DFQATT and CDR2 is SNEGSKA (reference sequence). The CDR3 has 14 residues. The CDR3 loop reads CSAIKAGVSNIQYF. DNA of the CDR3: TGCAGTGCTATAAAAGCGGGAGTTTCGAACATTCAGTACTTC.

V gene TRBV4-1 combines with J gene TRBJ2-7, with D hard to call. Trimming removed 0 bases at V and 0 bases at J, with 18 bases between. The CDR3 is 18 amino acids. CDR1 MGHRA and CDR2 YSYEKL come from the germline V gene. The CDR3 is CASSQDPPGRLSSYEQYF. CDR3 nucleotides: TGCGCCAGCAGCCAAGATCCCCCGGGCAGGCTAAGCTCCTACGAGCAGTACTTC.

V is TRBV7-3 and J is TRBJ2-4; 11 bases map to TRBD2. The V gene's germline CDR1 is SGHTA and CDR2 FQGTGA. The V gene end was trimmed by 4 bases and the J gene end by 13 bases; junction bases not matched to a gene: 6. This CDR3 has 13 amino acids. The DNA of the CDR3 is TGTGCCAGCAGCTCTAGCGGGGGGAATGAGCAGTACTTC. Amino acid sequence: CASSSSGGNEQYF.

The chain carries TRBV25-1 and TRBJ2-6, with a possible D match to TRBD1 (7 bases). There are 18 residues in the CDR3. V lost 0 bases and J 0 bases, leaving 12 bases between the germline ends. The V gene's germline CDR1 is MGHDK and CDR2 SYGVNS. Here the CDR3 reads CASSEYRGAVSGANVLTF. The CDR3, as DNA: TGTGCCAGCAGTGAATACAGGGGGGCCGTCTCTGGGGCCAACGTCCTGACTTTC.

The chain carries TRBV29-1 and TRBJ2-1, with D perhaps matching TRBD1 (6 bases). The tail of the sequence fits TRBJ2-7 better, so the J call may be wrong. Per germline, CDR1 SQVTM and CDR2 ANQGSEA. The CDR3 covers 14 residues. CDR3 nucleotides: TGCAGCGTCAACAGGGTGGTTGGGCACAATGAGCAGTACTTC. It specifies CSVNRVVGHNEQYF.

This clonotype was detected a few times. The chain carries TRBV5-1 and TRBJ2-1, with 10 positions matching TRBD1. CDR1 SGHRS and CDR2 YFSETQ come from the germline V gene. Unmatched junction bases numbered 5, after V lost 4 bases and J lost 10 bases. This CDR3 comprises 13 residues. The CDR3 loop is CASSRDRGREQFF. The DNA for the CDR3 is TGCGCCAGCAGCAGGGACAGGGGACGAGAGCAGTTCTTC.

This clonotype occurred a few times. A read error is possible here, since a much larger clone lies one base away. The chain joins TRBV12-3 or TRBV12-4 to TRBJ2-7; 7 bases line up with TRBD2. The CDR3 spans 15 residues. The trim removed 5 bases at V and 5 bases at J, leaving 12 bases unmatched. CDR3 DNA: TGTGCCAGCAGTCACCTAGGGAGCGGGAACCACGAGCAGTACTTC. It specifies CASSHLGSGNHEQYF.

The chain joins TRBV13 to TRBJ2-5; D is uncertain. Germline V gives CDR1 PRHDT, CDR2 FYEKMQ (reference sequence). Between the trimmed V and J ends, which lost 5 bases and 2 bases, there was a span of 15 bases. The CDR3 consists of 15 residues. CDR3 sequence (DNA): TGTGCCAGCAGCCGCCCGTTTGGGCTTCAAGAGACCCAGTACTTC. It encodes CASSRPFGLQETQYF.

This chain links TRBV29-1 with TRBJ1-2; D not certain. Trimming took off 4 bases at V and 0 bases at J, with 9 bases between the two ends. This CDR3 comprises 13 residues. The germline CDR1 and CDR2 sequences are SQVTM and ANQGSEA. Here the CDR3 DNA reads TGCAGCGTTGCAGTGCCGCCTAACTATGGCTACACCTTC. Translation: CSVAVPPNYGYTF. Supplemented by reference TRBV29-1 and TRBJ1-2, the full variable domain reads SAVISQKPSRDICQRGTSLTIQCQVDSQVTMMFWYRQQPGQSLTLIATANQGSEATYESGFVIDKFPISRPNLTFSTLTVSNMSPEDSSIYLCSVAVPPNYGYTFGSGTRLTVV.

This chain uses TRBV18 with TRBJ2-3; no clear D gene. Germline V gene lookup returns CDR1 KGHSH and CDR2 LQKENI. There are 13 residues in the CDR3. The V gene lost 5 bases and the J gene lost 2 bases, with 8 bases spanning the gap. This CDR3 reads CASSVELTDTQYF. CDR3 nucleotides: TGTGCCAGCTCAGTGGAACTCACAGATACGCAGTATTTT.

This chain joins TRBV7-2 and TRBJ1-3, with TRBD1 identical over 9 bases. The CDR3 sequence is 20 residues long. Trimming removed 4 bases from V and 0 bases from J; junction bases left unmatched: 16. The germline CDR1 and CDR2 sequences are SGHTA and FQGNSA. CDR3 bases: TGTGCCAGCAGCTCAAAGGACAGGGGAGGGGTAGGGCTCTCTGGAAACACCATATATTTT. Amino acid sequence: CASSSKDRGGVGLSGNTIYF.

The CDR3 reads CAISDRQGRNIQYF. The CDR3 bases are TGTGCCATCAGTGATCGACAGGGTCGGAACATTCAGTACTTC. J is TRBJ2-4 and V is TRBV10-3, with TRBD1 identical over 7 bases. V lost 3 bases to trimming and J lost 7 bases; unmatched junction nucleotides: 6. The V gene's germline CDR1 is ENHRY and CDR2 SYGVKD. The CDR3 contains 14 residues.

V usage is TRBV12-3 or TRBV12-4 and J usage is TRBJ1-2; TRBD1 agrees at 7 bases. With V trimmed by 3 bases and J by 8 bases, 9 bases remained unmatched. This CDR3 contains 14 residues. CDR3 region: CASSFRQGESGYTF. In DNA form, the CDR3 reads TGTGCCAGCAGTTTTCGACAGGGAGAGTCGGGCTACACCTTC.

This clonotype was recorded only once. This chain uses TRBV29-1 with TRBJ2-6; possibly TRBD1 for D (6 bases). Germline loops: CDR1 SQVTM, CDR2 ANQGSEA. Trimming took off 6 bases at V and 2 bases at J, with 17 bases between the two ends. The CDR3 runs 16 residues. CDR3 DNA sequence: TGCAGCGTCCTACAACAGGGAGAGACTGGGGCCAACGTCCTGACTTTC. Its protein is CSVLQQGETGANVLTF.

The chain couples TRBV5-1 to TRBJ2-7, with D tentatively TRBD2 (5 bases). The CDR3 runs to 15 residues. V gave up 2 bases and J gave up 0 bases, with 12 bases separating them. Germline CDR1 is SGHRS and CDR2 is YFSETQ. CDR3 in amino acids: CASSFLVASSYEQYF. The CDR3 nucleotides are TGCGCCAGCAGCTTCTTAGTAGCGTCCTCCTACGAGCAGTACTTC.

This chain connects TRBV3-1 to TRBJ2-7; 9 nucleotides align to TRBD1. This CDR3 spans 17 amino acids. J lost 3 bases, V lost 4 bases, and 13 bases had no gene match. Per germline, CDR1 LGHDT and CDR2 YNNKEL (reference sequence). In nucleotides, the CDR3 is TGTGCCAGCAGCCCGAACTCAGGGACAGGGAGACTCTACGAGCAGTACTTC. It is translated as CASSPNSGTGRLYEQYF.

The chain recombines TRBV6-5 with TRBJ2-7; 9 bases agree with TRBD1. V shed 6 bases and J 1 base; nucleotides not matched to a gene: 7. The germline V gene has CDR1 MNHEY and CDR2 SVGAGI. This CDR3 contains 15 residues. CDR3 residues: CASSQQGAPSYEQYF. CDR3 DNA sequence: TGTGCCAGCAGCCAACAGGGGGCGCCGTCCTACGAGCAGTACTTC.

The chain recombines TRBV29-1 with TRBJ2-1; 7 positions match TRBD1. From germline, CDR1 is SQVTM and CDR2 ANQGSEA. V dropped 8 bases and J dropped 4; count of bases not matched to a gene: 8. The CDR3 runs 13 residues. CDR3 DNA sequence: TGCAGCTATCCGGGACAGAGTTACAATGAGCAGTTCTTC. Protein: CSYPGQSYNEQFF.

The V call is TRBV29-1, the J call TRBJ2-7; weak D call: TRBD1 (6 bases). The V gene lost 6 bases and the J gene lost 3 bases, with 18 bases spanning the gap. This CDR3 has 14 amino acids. Germline CDR1 reads SQVTM; CDR2 reads ANQGSEA. In nucleotides, the CDR3 is TGCAGCGTGGCCGCAGGGGCCCGACACTACGAGCAGTACTTC. Translation gives CSVAAGARHYEQYF.

This clonotype was found a few times. This sequence joins TRBV6-4 and TRBJ2-1; TRBD2 matches at 7 bases. Germline CDR1 reads MRHNA; CDR2 reads SNTAGT. V trimming: 3 bases; J trimming: 3 bases; junction bases outside the gene matches: 5. The CDR3 has 15 amino acids. The CDR3 sequence: CASSEAGAFYNEQFF. The CDR3 nucleotides are TGTGCCAGCAGTGAGGCGGGAGCCTTCTACAATGAGCAGTTCTTC.

The J gene is TRBJ2-7, the V gene TRBV30; D unresolved. V gave up 3 bases and J gave up 6 bases, with 12 bases separating them. This CDR3 is built from 12 residues. Germline V gene data show CDR1 as GTSNPN and CDR2 as SVGIG (reference sequence). CDR3 DNA: TGTGCCTGGAGAATGGACCCCGCCGAGCAGTACTTC. Translating it yields CAWRMDPAEQYF.

The J gene is TRBJ2-1, the V gene TRBV25-1; 7 positions match TRBD1. V trimming: 3 bases; J trimming: 8 bases; junction bases outside the gene matches: 10. CDR3 length: 15 residues. From germline, CDR1 is MGHDK and CDR2 SYGVNS. In nucleotides, the CDR3 is TGTGCCAGCAGTGACGGACAGGCCGGTTTGGATGAGCAGTTCTTC. Translating it yields CASSDGQAGLDEQFF.